This is a list of T cell receptor beta chains from one sample in a study of T cell repertoires in cytomegalovirus infection. One entry per CDR3 protein, called by TCRdb with MiXCR from the reads. Among around 210,000 distinct CDR3 sequences listed, 6.5% were seen once. The sequencing sample was made of PBMCs. These receptors all come from a human donor in good health (CMV status not recorded). Some clones in this sample may be carry-over from other donors' samples. The CDR3 runs from the conserved cysteine through the conserved F or W. The D gene is left open where the match is weak. Not every row has a clone size; where given, it reads once, few, many or a size class.

J	V	size	D	CDR3	DNA
TRBJ1-4	TRBV20-1	NA	TRBD1	CSASTTGGREKLFF	TGCAGTGCTAGTACGACAGGGGGAAGGGAAAAACTGTTTTTT
TRBJ1-1	TRBV14	many	NA	CASSQVGGATEAFF	TGTGCCAGCAGCCAAGTAGGGGGGGCGACTGAAGCTTTCTTT
TRBJ2-1	TRBV5-1	NA	NA	CASSLGGYDYNEQFF	TGCGCCAGCAGCTTAGGCGGGTACGATTACAATGAGCAGTTCTTC
TRBJ2-5	TRBV7-2	many	NA	CASSLNRAPQETQYF	TGTGCCAGCAGCCTCAATAGGGCCCCCCAAGAGACCCAGTACTTC
TRBJ2-7	TRBV20-1	NA	NA	CSARGGLLSKQYF	TGCAGTGCTAGGGGTGGACTACTTTCCAAGCAGTACTTC
TRBJ2-5	TRBV5-4	NA	NA	CASSLARAATETQYF	TGTGCCAGCAGCTTGGCTAGGGCGGCGACGGAGACCCAGTACTTC
TRBJ2-3	TRBV20-1	many	NA	CSARAPGADTQYF	TGCAGTGCTAGAGCCCCGGGGGCAGATACGCAGTATTTT
TRBJ1-1	TRBV19	few	NA	CASSIDRAGNTEAFF	TGTGCCAGTAGTATAGATCGTGCGGGGAACACTGAAGCTTTCTTT
TRBJ2-5	TRBV6-2/TRBV6-3	many	NA	CASSYGSEETQYF	TGTGCCAGCAGTTACGGGTCAGAAGAGACCCAGTACTTC
TRBJ1-1	TRBV19	few	NA	CASSIEKAGADTEAFF	TGTGCCAGTAGTATAGAAAAGGCAGGCGCAGACACTGAAGCTTTCTTT
TRBJ1-1	TRBV12-3/TRBV12-4	many	TRBD1	CASSPASGGNTEAFF	TGTGCCAGCAGTCCGGCTTCAGGGGGGAACACTGAAGCTTTCTTT
TRBJ1-1	TRBV11-2	many	NA	CASSLPGLMNTEAFF	TGTGCCAGCAGCCTGCCGGGTCTGATGAACACTGAAGCTTTCTTT
TRBJ1-5	TRBV20-1	many	NA	CSAIALVQPQHF	TGCAGTGCTATAGCCCTGGTTCAGCCCCAGCATTTT
TRBJ1-5	TRBV6-2/TRBV6-3	many	NA	CASSYSKTASPQPQHF	TGTGCCAGCAGTTACTCGAAGACAGCCTCTCCTCAGCCCCAGCATTTT
TRBJ2-1	TRBV5-6	many	NA	CASEPGPHSYNEQFF	TGTGCCAGCGAGCCGGGACCGCACTCCTACAATGAGCAGTTCTTC
TRBJ1-5	TRBV7-2	many	NA	CASESVGSNQPQHF	TGTGCCAGCGAGTCAGTCGGTTCCAATCAGCCCCAGCATTTT
TRBJ2-5	TRBV20-1	many	NA	CSAPPPRPQETQYF	TGCAGTGCCCCTCCCCCGAGACCTCAAGAGACCCAGTACTTC
TRBJ2-3	TRBV5-4	many	TRBD2	CASSLHGGGDTQYF	TGTGCCAGCAGCTTGCACGGGGGGGGGGATACGCAGTATTTT
TRBJ2-3	TRBV12-3/TRBV12-4	NA	NA	CASSLQDRTDTQYF	TGTGCCAGCAGTTTACAGGACCGTACAGATACGCAGTATTTT
TRBJ2-5	TRBV12-3/TRBV12-4	many	TRBD1	CASSLQGAFQETQYF	TGTGCCAGCAGTTTACAGGGGGCCTTCCAAGAGACCCAGTACTTC
TRBJ2-3	TRBV12-3/TRBV12-4	few	NA	CASSVLTDTQYF	TGTGCCAGCAGTGTCCTCACAGATACGCAGTATTTT
TRBJ2-5	TRBV6-6	many	TRBD1	CASSYSIGSTGQEETQYF	TGTGCCAGCAGTTACTCGATTGGGTCGACAGGGCAGGAAGAGACCCAGTACTTC
TRBJ1-1	TRBV7-2	many	NA	CASSSRGLPNTEAFF	TGTGCCAGCAGCTCTCGTGGACTCCCGAACACTGAAGCTTTCTTT
TRBJ1-2	TRBV12-3/TRBV12-4	many	NA	CASSRTGSYGYTF	TGTGCCAGCAGCCGGACCGGATCCTATGGCTACACCTTC
TRBJ2-3	TRBV7-3	many	NA	CASSPNRSTDTQYF	TGTGCCAGCAGCCCCAATAGGAGCACAGATACGCAGTATTTT
TRBJ1-2	TRBV23-1	many	TRBD1	CASSQSRSTGGGSYTF	TGCGCCAGCAGTCAATCAAGATCTACAGGGGGCGGAAGCTACACCTTC
TRBJ2-7	TRBV5-1	NA	NA	CASSLEQNYEQYF	TGCGCCAGCAGCTTGGAACAGAACTACGAGCAGTACTTC
TRBJ1-6	TRBV28	many	NA	CASSARLGGTPLHF	TGTGCCAGCAGTGCCCGACTCGGTGGGACACCCCTCCACTTT
TRBJ2-3	TRBV19	many	NA	CASSWGRGSTDTQYF	TGTGCCAGTAGTTGGGGCCGGGGGAGCACAGATACGCAGTATTTT
TRBJ2-7	TRBV5-1	many	NA	CASSLAAGVDEQYF	TGCGCCAGCAGCTTGGCCGCAGGGGTAGACGAGCAGTACTTC
TRBJ1-5	TRBV7-2	many	TRBD1	CASSADRGSNQPQHF	TGTGCCAGCAGCGCGGACAGGGGGAGCAATCAGCCCCAGCATTTT
TRBJ1-2	TRBV10-3	NA	NA	CAISGTDLNYGYTF	TGTGCCATCAGTGGGACAGATCTTAACTATGGCTACACCTTC
TRBJ2-7	TRBV19	many	NA	CASSIERGTYEQYF	TGTGCCAGTAGTATAGAAAGGGGGACCTACGAGCAGTACTTC
TRBJ1-2	TRBV27	NA	NA	CASRRLGSNYGYTF	TGTGCCAGCCGCCGCTTAGGGTCTAACTATGGCTACACCTTC
TRBJ1-2	TRBV27	many	TRBD1	CASSRATQGANYGYTF	TGTGCCAGCAGTCGAGCAACACAGGGGGCGAACTATGGCTACACCTTC
TRBJ2-1	TRBV12-3/TRBV12-4	many	NA	CASSLGTQAYNEQFF	TGTGCCAGCAGTTTAGGGACTCAGGCCTACAATGAGCAGTTCTTC
TRBJ1-1	TRBV5-1	few	NA	CASSPNRQSTEAFF	TGCGCCAGCAGCCCGAACAGGCAGAGCACTGAAGCTTTCTTT